This section outlines one TCR beta chain sequence together with its context. The sample comes from a study of blood T cell repertoires in COVID-19. Study as a whole: T cells, B-cell-depleted T cells, or PBMCs supplied cDNA or gDNA.

Germline V gene data show CDR1 as MNHEY and CDR2 as SVGAGI. Trimming left V 5 bases short and J 4 bases short, with 12 bases between. The CDR3 contains 14 residues. Measured with immunoSEQ multiplex PCR; TCRdb has only the in-frame clones, and not every one. The sample lists around 20,000 clones; 70% to 90% were seen once. Material for sequencing was peripheral blood. This clonotype was sampled from a human donor with active COVID-19. The donor label of this sample is uncertain. The gene calls are TRBV6-5 and TRBJ1-5, with a weak D call TRBD1 (5 bases). This CDR3 reads CASSPRGHNQPQHF. In DNA, the CDR3 is TGTGCCAGCAGTCCCCGTGGACATAATCAGCCCCAGCATTTT.